One sample yielded the 6 T cell receptor beta chains listed below, sequenced in a study of cytomegalovirus exposure and HLA in healthy donors. Both 60 Vbeta primers and 13 Jbeta primers went into the PCR. Data came from immunoSEQ multiplex PCR; TCRdb stores just in-frame clones and leaves some out. This sample carries 150,000 to 200,000 clones, 85% of them seen once, and the ten largest clones take about 2.1%. Sample: PBMCs. All receptors derive from a young man in good health and CMV-seropositive.

CDR3 DNA sequence: TGTGCCAGCAGTCGACAGGGCTATGGCTACACCTTC. Translated: CASSRQGYGYTF. The chain employs TRBV2 and TRBJ1-2; TRBD1 aligns across 7 bases. The germline gives CDR1 SNHLY, CDR2 FYNNEI. V was clipped by 5 bases and J by 4 bases; unmatched bases: 1. The CDR3 runs 12 residues.

The CDR3 nucleotides are TGTGCCTGGGACAGGGGACCGGGCCAGTACTTC. It specifies CAWDRGPGQYF. The chain joins TRBV30 to TRBJ2-7; 8 positions agree with TRBD1. Germline loops: CDR1 GTSNPN, CDR2 SVGIG (reference sequence). The CDR3 has 11 residues. V was clipped by 5 bases and J by 10 bases; unmatched bases: 7.

The sample holds a few counts of this clone. This chain connects TRBV4-3 to TRBJ2-6, with 7 bases matching TRBD1. V lost 0 bases, J lost 0 bases, and 2 bases stayed unmatched. The CDR3 consists of 17 residues. Germline V lookup: CDR1 LGHNA, CDR2 YSLEER. The CDR3, as DNA: TGCGCCAGCAGCCAAGATCCAGGGGGCTCTGGGGCCAACGTCCTGACTTTC. Encoded protein: CASSQDPGGSGANVLTF.

This chain joins TRBV6-5 and TRBJ2-3; maybe TRBD1 (6 bases). Trimming shortened V by 5 bases and J by 10 bases, and 16 bases separated the two germline ends. The CDR3 is made up of 13 amino acids. Germline V CDR1 and CDR2: MNHEY, SVGAGI. CDR3 protein: CASSANRDAAQYF. CDR3 DNA: TGTGCCAGCAGTGCGAACAGGGATGCTGCGCAGTATTTT.

The chain carries TRBV9 and TRBJ1-4; TRBD1 agrees at 7 bases. The germline V gene encodes CDR1 SGDLS and CDR2 YYNGEE. The CDR3 has 15 amino acids. Unmatched junction bases numbered 7, after V lost 4 bases and J lost 4 bases. For the CDR3, the DNA is TGTGCCAGCAGCTCCACAGGGGATTATAATGAAAAACTGTTTTTT. Protein sequence: CASSSTGDYNEKLFF.

J is TRBJ2-3 and V is TRBV29-1; 10 bases map to TRBD2. Trimming took 4 bases from V and 2 from J; bases not matched to a gene: 3. CDR1 and CDR2 (germline): SQVTM, ANQGSEA. There are 14 residues in the CDR3. CDR3: CSVGGLADTDTQYF. The DNA for the CDR3 is TGCAGCGTTGGTGGACTAGCGGACACAGATACGCAGTATTTT.